Listed below are T cell receptor beta chains from one sample, sequenced in a study of radiotherapy plus CTLA-4 blockade in lung cancer. Clones were sequenced by immunoSEQ multiplex PCR, and TCRdb holds only the in-frame ones, with some missing. The table shows 80,000 to 95,000 clones, with approximately 80% occurring only once. The input for sequencing was peripheral blood, taken from a patient treated with radiotherapy plus ipilimumab. These receptors all come from a human donor with non-small cell lung cancer that progressed on radiotherapy plus ipilimumab. Both conserved end residues are part of each CDR3. Each record gives: V gene, clone size, J gene, D gene, CDR3 protein, CDR3 DNA. D genes are given only for firm matches. Size is stated for part of the rows, as once, few or many counts, or as a class when the clone is expanded.

TRBV9	.	TRBJ1-1	.	CASSGRLNTEAFF	TGTGCCAGCAGCGGACGGCTGAACACTGAAGCTTTCTTT
TRBV6-1	.	TRBJ2-5	.	CASRDGQITQYF	TGTGCCAGCAGGGACGGGCAGATAACCCAGTACTTC
TRBV9	.	TRBJ2-1	TRBD2	CASSVVAGANYNEQFF	TGTGCCAGCAGCGTAGTGGCGGGAGCAAACTACAATGAGCAGTTCTTC
TRBV11-2	once	TRBJ2-5	TRBD1	CASSSGQGAETQYF	TGTGCCAGCAGCTCAGGACAGGGGGCAGAGACCCAGTACTTC
TRBV7-9	few	TRBJ1-3	TRBD1	CASSSTGLGNTIYF	TGTGCCAGCAGCTCGACAGGGTTAGGAAACACCATATATTTT
TRBV4-2	.	TRBJ2-1	TRBD2	CASSQDRRLAGDNEQFF	TGTGCCAGCAGCCAAGATAGGCGACTAGCGGGAGACAATGAGCAGTTCTTC
TRBV6-5	.	TRBJ1-5	.	CASSYSTDHSNQPQHF	TGTGCCAGCAGTTACTCGACAGACCATAGCAATCAGCCCCAGCATTTT
TRBV5-6	.	TRBJ1-5	.	CASSLEGVGQPQHF	TGTGCCAGCAGCTTGGAAGGGGTGGGTCAGCCCCAGCATTTT
TRBV27	.	TRBJ1-1	.	CASSSAQMNTEAFF	TGTGCCAGCAGTTCCGCCCAAATGAACACTGAAGCTTTCTTT
TRBV5-4	.	TRBJ2-5	.	CASRTDQETQYF	TGTGCCAGCAGGACAGACCAAGAGACCCAGTACTTC
TRBV6-5	.	TRBJ1-1	.	CASSYSRVSPEAFF	TGTGCCAGCAGTTACTCTAGGGTTTCTCCTGAAGCTTTCTTT
TRBV5-1	once	TRBJ2-2	.	CASSPPGGELFF	TGCGCCAGCAGCCCCCCCGGCGGGGAGCTGTTTTTT
TRBV7-9	.	TRBJ1-1	.	CASSPPPPGSNTEAFF	TGTGCCAGCAGTCCTCCCCCTCCGGGGTCGAACACTGAAGCTTTCTTT
TRBV4-1	.	TRBJ1-4	.	CASSRSGTTNEKLFF	TGCGCCAGCAGCCGTTCCGGGACGACTAATGAAAAACTGTTTTTT
TRBV25-1	many	TRBJ2-1	TRBD2	CASSELASGDYNEQFF	TGTGCCAGCAGTGAACTAGCTAGCGGGGACTACAATGAGCAGTTCTTC
TRBV11-2	.	TRBJ2-7	.	CASSLSSYEQYF	TGTGCCAGCAGCTTAAGTTCCTACGAGCAGTACTTC
TRBV28	.	TRBJ2-7	.	CASSYKFYEQYF	TGTGCCAGCAGTTATAAGTTCTACGAGCAGTACTTC